This TCR beta chain was obtained from a study of PD-1 blockade in classical Hodgkin lymphoma. Study-wide results and caveats: The origin of the repertoire differences remains undefined, with disease activity or prior therapy as possible causes. CD4+ TCR diversity rose significantly by C4D1, and CD8+ TCR diversity did not.

The V gene's germline CDR1 is PRHDT and CDR2 FYEKMQ (reference sequence). The CDR3 is made up of 12 amino acids. With 6 bases removed from V and 5 bases from J, the gap between germline ends came to 10 bases. Sequencing used immunoSEQ multiplex PCR; TCRdb keeps in-frame clones, though not all of them. The sample consists of about 100,000 clones, 80% to 90% of them appearing once. Of note for this clone: The antigen is unknown.

All trial patients relapsed after autologous stem cell transplantation. This chain links TRBV13 with TRBJ2-5; TRBD1 might be the D (5 bases). The sequenced sample was peripheral blood mononuclear cells (PBMCs), obtained before the second cycle of nivolumab. The clonotype originates from a human donor with classical Hodgkin lymphoma. CDR3 nucleotides: TGTGCCAGCAGTGTAGGGGCTGAGACCCAGTACTTC. This gives the protein CASSVGAETQYF.